A selection of T cell receptor beta chains follows, all from one sample in a study of cytomegalovirus exposure and HLA in healthy donors. Some clones are missing from TCRdb's copy, which holds only in-frame ones; the method was immunoSEQ multiplex PCR. Counted here are about 150,000 clones, roughly 80% occurring once; the ten biggest clones make up roughly 2.3%. The sequenced sample consisted of PBMCs. Receptors were obtained from a male donor in good health and CMV-seronegative. CDR3s include the opening cysteine and the closing phenylalanine or tryptophan. D genes are given only for firm matches. Size tells how often a clone was seen (once, few, many) or the class of an expanded clone, and some rows leave it out.

TRBV27,TRBJ2-7,few,TRBD2,TGTGCCAGCAGCCCGGTGGGAGGGAGACCCTACGAGCAGTACTTC,CASSPVGGRPYEQYF
TRBV7-2,TRBJ2-7,-,-,TGTGCCAGCAGCCCAGGAGGGGACGGCTACGAGCAGTACTTC,CASSPGGDGYEQYF
TRBV12-5,TRBJ2-1,-,TRBD2,TGTGCTAGTGGTTTGGTACGTGACGGGAGGGCCGGTTACAATGAGCAGTTCTTC,CASGLVRDGRAGYNEQFF
TRBV4-1,TRBJ1-6,-,TRBD1,TGCGCCAGCAGCCCGGACAGGCGAGGTTCACCCCTCCACTTT,CASSPDRRGSPLHF
TRBV28,TRBJ2-2,-,TRBD2,TGTGCCAGCGCCGGGGGGTCCAACACCGGGGAGCTGTTTTTT,CASAGGSNTGELFF
TRBV7-8,TRBJ2-7,-,TRBD1,TGTGCCAGCAGCCGGACAGGGTGGGGGGCTAGCTCCTACGAGCAGTACTTC,CASSRTGWGASSYEQYF
TRBV11-3,TRBJ2-1,-,-,TGTGCCAGCTCTTTGGGGGCACCGTCCTACAATGAGCAGTTCTTC,CASSLGAPSYNEQFF
TRBV6-4,TRBJ1-1,-,-,TGTGCCAGCAGCCCCACCGGGACACCGAACACTGAAGCTTTCTTT,CASSPTGTPNTEAFF
TRBV7-8,TRBJ1-1,-,TRBD1,TGTGCCAGCAGCCCCCGGACAGGGTCAGGGCTCGGAGCTTTCTTT,CASSPRTGSGLGAFF
TRBV6-1,TRBJ1-6,once,TRBD1,TGTGCCGTACAGGGGAAGAATTCACCCCTCCACTTT,CAVQGKNSPLHF
TRBV10-2,TRBJ2-2,once,TRBD2,TGCGCCAGCAGTGAGTCGACTTCGGCGGGGGTTTTTGGCGGGGAGCTGTTTTTT,CASSESTSAGVFGGELFF
TRBV29-1,TRBJ2-1,-,TRBD1,TGCAGCGGAGCCCGGACAGGAGTCCACAATGAGCAGTTCTTC,CSGARTGVHNEQFF
TRBV5-1,TRBJ2-1,-,TRBD1,TGCGCCAGCAGCAAAACAGGGGGTGAGCAGTTCTTC,CASSKTGGEQFF
TRBV10-3,TRBJ1-6,once,-,TGTGCCATCAGCACAGAGGGGGTCCGAGTTAATTCACCCCTCCACTTT,CAISTEGVRVNSPLHF
TRBV6-5,TRBJ2-7,-,TRBD2,TGTGCCAGCCGCAGCGGGAGCTCCTACGAGCAGTACTTC,CASRSGSSYEQYF
TRBV2,TRBJ2-6,-,-,TGTGCCAGCGGGGAGGGGGTGTCTGGGGCCAACGTCCTGACTTTC,CASGEGVSGANVLTF
TRBV4-3,TRBJ2-4,-,TRBD2,TGCGCCAGCAGCCAAGATATAGCGGGAGCCAAAAACATTCAGTACTTC,CASSQDIAGAKNIQYF
TRBV30,TRBJ1-4,few,TRBD1,TGTGCCTGGAGCCAGGACAGGGGCGCCTTTAGTGAAAAACTGTTTTTT,CAWSQDRGAFSEKLFF
TRBV28,TRBJ1-6,-,-,TGTGCCAGCAGGCGATCCTCCTATAATTCACCCCTCCACTTT,CASRRSSYNSPLHF
TRBV5-1,TRBJ1-1,-,-,TGCGCCAGCAGCTCCCTGATTGGGGGGGACACTGAAGCTTTCTTT,CASSSLIGGDTEAFF
TRBV21-1,TRBJ1-5,-,-,TGTGCCAGCAGCAATAGGGTAAGGGGCCAGCCCCAGCATTTT,CASSNRVRGQPQHF
TRBV7-6,TRBJ2-7,-,-,TGTGCCAGCAGCTTAGGGCAGGAAGGCTACGAGCAGTACTTC,CASSLGQEGYEQYF
TRBV27,TRBJ1-2,-,-,TGTGCCAGCAGGCCAGACAGACTCGGTGGCTACACCTTC,CASRPDRLGGYTF
TRBV19,TRBJ1-3,-,TRBD1,TGTGCCAGTAGTAGCTCGGGACAGCTTTCTGGAAACACCATATATTTT,CASSSSGQLSGNTIYF
TRBV5-6,TRBJ1-1,few,-,TGTGCCAGCAGCCGGACAGAATGGGAGACTGAAGCTTTCTTT,CASSRTEWETEAFF
TRBV6-1,TRBJ2-1,-,TRBD2,TGTGCCAGCAGTACGGGAGGAGGGGTCTCCAATGAGCAGTTCTTC,CASSTGGGVSNEQFF
TRBV7-6,TRBJ2-5,once,-,TGTGCCAGCAGCTTAGCAGCGGGAGAGACCCAGTACTTC,CASSLAAGETQYF
TRBV5-1,TRBJ2-3,-,TRBD2,TGCGCCAGCAGCCTTCCAGGGAGGGTCCCAGATACGCAGTATTTT,CASSLPGRVPDTQYF
TRBV5-1,TRBJ2-7,-,TRBD2,TGCGCCAGCAGCTTGGAGGGCGGGAGACCCCCCCTCGAGCAGTACTTC,CASSLEGGRPPLEQYF
TRBV5-1,TRBJ1-1,few,-,TGCGCCAGCAGCACGGTACAGGGTCCAGGAGATAAAGCTTTCTTT,CASSTVQGPGDKAFF
TRBV29-1,TRBJ2-7,-,-,TGCAGCGTTGGGGGGGAAGAGCAGTACTTC,CSVGGEEQYF
TRBV6-1,TRBJ2-7,once,-,TGTGCCAGCAGTGCCTTCGGGACATCCTACGAGCAGTACTTC,CASSAFGTSYEQYF
TRBV2,TRBJ2-2,-,TRBD1,TGTGCCAGCAGGAACGACAGGGAGATTGGGGAGCTGTTTTTT,CASRNDREIGELFF
TRBV5-1,TRBJ1-6,-,TRBD1,TGCGCCAGCTCAGGGACAGGGGGAGGGAATTCACCCCTCCACTTT,CASSGTGGGNSPLHF
TRBV11-2,TRBJ2-1,-,TRBD2,TGTGCCAGCAGCCGCGGGGGGCGCACCTACAATGAGCAGTTCTTC,CASSRGGRTYNEQFF
TRBV10-3,TRBJ2-2,-,TRBD2,TGTGCCATCAGTGCTAGCGGGGGATTAAACACCGGGGAGCTGTTTTTT,CAISASGGLNTGELFF
TRBV28,TRBJ1-3,-,-,TGTGCCAGCAGCTCCCGCTACGCCACCATATATTTT,CASSSRYATIYF
TRBV7-2,TRBJ1-4,-,TRBD1,TGTGCCAGCAGCTTAGAGGGACAGAGGCATGAAAAACTGTTTTTT,CASSLEGQRHEKLFF
TRBV7-3,TRBJ2-2,-,TRBD1,TGTGCCAGCAGCAAATCCCGGGACAGGGCCGGGGAGCTGTTTTTT,CASSKSRDRAGELFF
TRBV15,TRBJ1-1,-,TRBD1,TGTGCCACCAGCAGGGGACAGGGGAACACTGAAGCTTTCTTT,CATSRGQGNTEAFF
TRBV29-1,TRBJ2-2,-,-,TGCAGCGTTGAAAAGACCACTAGCGGGGAGCTGTTTTTT,CSVEKTTSGELFF